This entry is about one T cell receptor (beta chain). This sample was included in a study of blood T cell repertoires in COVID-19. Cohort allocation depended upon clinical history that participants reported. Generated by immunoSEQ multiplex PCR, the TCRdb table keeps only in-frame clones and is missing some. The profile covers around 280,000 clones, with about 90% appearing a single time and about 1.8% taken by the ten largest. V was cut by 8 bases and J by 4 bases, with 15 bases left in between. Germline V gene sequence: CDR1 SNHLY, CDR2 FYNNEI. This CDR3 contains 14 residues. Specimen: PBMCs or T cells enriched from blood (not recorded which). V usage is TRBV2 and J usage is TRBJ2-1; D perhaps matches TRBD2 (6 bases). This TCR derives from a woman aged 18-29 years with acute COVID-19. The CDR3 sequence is CASARLAYYNEQFF. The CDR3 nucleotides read TGTGCCAGCGCGCGTCTAGCGTATTACAATGAGCAGTTCTTC.